These 18 T cell receptor beta chains share one sample of origin, sequenced in a study of vaccination effects on CD4 cells after COVID-19. Antigens of these TCRs are unknown. Before any sequencing was done, the ViraFEST assay used viral peptide pools to expand antigen-specific CD4+ T cells. Culture lasted approximately 10 days before CD4+ T cell isolation. Nobody among the vaccine recipients had prior SARS-CoV-2 infection (nucleocapsid antibodies were negative). Produced via immunoSEQ multiplex PCR; TCRdb's table is partial and in-frame only. In the table there are approximately 23,000 clones, approximately 70% of which are singletons. Source: CD4+ T cells from PBMCs cultured with HCoV-OC43 spike peptides, taken before COVID-19 vaccination. Subset reported: HCoV-OC43 spike overlapping peptide pool stimulation. The receptors were sampled from a human donor who received a COVID-19 vaccine.

This CDR3 is CASSRQGFRTEAFF. Written as DNA, the CDR3 is TGTGCCAGCAGCCGACAGGGTTTTCGCACTGAAGCTTTCTTT. The rearrangement uses TRBV11-2 and TRBJ1-1, with 7 bases identical to TRBD1. The CDR3 runs 14 residues. J gave up 4 bases and V 5 bases, and 7 bases lay outside the gene matches. Germline CDR1 SGHAT, CDR2 FQNNGV.

This rearrangement joins TRBV6-5 to TRBJ2-4; D remains unclear. CDR1 is MNHEY, CDR2 SVGAGI, per germline. This CDR3 region has 14 residues. With 5 bases removed from V and 5 bases from J, the gap between germline ends came to 13 bases. The chain's CDR3 is CASSTPELQNIQYF. The CDR3 DNA reads as TGTGCCAGCAGTACCCCCGAGCTTCAAAACATTCAGTACTTC.

The rearrangement joins TRBV30 to TRBJ2-5; D unclear. The V end lost 2 bases, the J end lost 2 bases, and 9 bases lay between the germline ends. The CDR3 contains 13 residues. From germline, CDR1 is GTSNPN and CDR2 SVGIG (reference sequence). For the CDR3, the DNA is TGTGCCTGGAGTAGAAGGGCGCAAGAGACCCAGTACTTC. This encodes CAWSRRAQETQYF.

The CDR3 bases are TGTGCCAGTAGTCCCCGGGTCTTGAATGAAAAACTGTTTTTT. Residues: CASSPRVLNEKLFF. The chain employs TRBV19 and TRBJ1-4; D ambiguous. The ends were cut back, 5 bases at V and 5 bases at J, with 12 bases in the middle. Per germline, CDR1 LNHDA and CDR2 SQIVND (reference sequence). The CDR3 extends over 14 amino acids.

This chain links TRBV3-1 (or the pseudogene TRBV3-2) with TRBJ1-3; TRBD1 matches 9 bases. The trim removed 5 bases at V and 3 bases at J, leaving 8 bases unmatched. This CDR3 is 16 amino acids long. Per germline, CDR1 LGHDT and CDR2 YNNKEL (reference sequence). The CDR3 DNA reads as TGTGCCAGCAGCTCTTACAGGGGGCTGGGTGGAAACACCATATATTTT. Translated: CASSSYRGLGGNTIYF.

The DNA of the CDR3 is TGTGCCAGCAGCTTGGGCGGCAGTCTTAATGAAAAACTGTTTTTT. Its protein product is CASSLGGSLNEKLFF. This sequence joins TRBV5-4 and TRBJ1-4; D is uncertain. Germline values: CDR1 SGHNT, CDR2 YYREEE (reference sequence). The CDR3 spans 15 residues. The V end lost 0 bases, the J end lost 4 bases, and 10 bases lay between the germline ends. Together with reference TRBV5-4 and TRBJ1-4, the CDR3 gives the full variable domain: ETGVTQSPTHLIKTRGQQVTLRCSSQSGHNTVSWYQQALGQGPQFIFQYYREEENGRGNFPPRFSGLQFPNYSSELNVNALELDDSALYLCASSLGGSLNEKLFFGSGTQLSVL.

V gene TRBV11-2 combines with J gene TRBJ2-1; TRBD2 is a possible D gene (6 bases). V lost 3 bases to trimming and J lost 12 bases, with 21 bases between them. Per germline, CDR1 SGHAT and CDR2 FQNNGV. The CDR3 extends over 15 amino acids. The CDR3 coding sequence is TGTGCCAGCAGCTTCGAGGGAGGCCCAGGGTCGCGGCAGTTCTTC. This gives the protein CASSFEGGPGSRQFF.

The chain is built from TRBV5-4 and TRBJ2-7; maybe TRBD1 (5 bases). Between the trimmed V and J ends, which lost 10 bases and 3 bases, there was a span of 17 bases. This CDR3 spans 13 amino acids. CDR1 is SGHNT, CDR2 YYREEE, per germline (reference sequence). The chain's CDR3 is CAGTDRPDYEQYF. Here the CDR3 DNA reads TGTGCCGGCACCGACAGACCTGACTACGAGCAGTACTTC.

The CDR3 DNA reads as TGTGCCAGCAGTGAATTTCTAGGGGCGGGCGAGCAGTACTTC. Translated, it gives CASSEFLGAGEQYF. This chain uses TRBV25-1 with TRBJ2-7; TRBD1 or TRBD2 may be the D gene (5 bases each). CDR1 is MGHDK and CDR2 is SYGVNS in the germline V gene. V lost 1 base and J lost 6, with 13 bases in between. The CDR3 covers 14 residues.

This clone was seen a single time. This chain links TRBV5-4 with TRBJ2-1, with 10 bases lining up with TRBD2. CDR1 SGHNT and CDR2 YYREEE come from the germline V gene (reference sequence). This CDR3 contains 15 residues. The V gene end was trimmed by 3 bases and the J gene end by 7 bases; junction bases not matched to a gene: 7. DNA of the CDR3: TGTGCCAGCAGCTCAGCGGGGGGGCTTTTGAATGAGCAGTTCTTC. Its translation is CASSSAGGLLNEQFF.

V is TRBV6-5 and J is TRBJ1-2, with a possible D match to TRBD1 (5 bases). This CDR3 spans 15 amino acids. Looked up from germline, CDR1 is MNHEY and CDR2 is SVGAGI. The V end was cut by 0 bases, the J end by 6 bases, with 14 bases between. CDR3 protein: CASSYSGQGLDGYTF. CDR3 DNA: TGTGCCAGCAGTTACTCCGGCCAGGGCCTGGATGGCTACACCTTC.

This clone was recorded only once. In nucleotides, the CDR3 is TGCGCCAGCAGCCCCGCTGTTGGGATCGGCGGGAGCTGGTACGAGCAGTACTTC. Translation gives CASSPAVGIGGSWYEQYF. The V gene is TRBV5-1, the J gene TRBJ2-7; 7 bases are a match to TRBD2. Germline V lookup: CDR1 SGHRS, CDR2 YFSETQ. The CDR3 sequence is 18 residues long. J gave up 4 bases and V 4 bases, and 20 bases lay outside the gene matches.

This sequence joins TRBV27 and TRBJ2-3; 11 bases fit TRBD2. Germline V gene data show CDR1 as MNHEY and CDR2 as SMNVEV (reference sequence). V shed 6 bases, J shed 0 bases, and the junction held 5 bases outside the gene matches. The CDR3 has 16 residues. The CDR3 is CASRGLAAPSTDTQYF. The CDR3 region has the DNA TGTGCCAGCAGGGGACTAGCGGCTCCTAGCACAGATACGCAGTATTTT.

This chain joins TRBV7-7 and TRBJ2-1, with TRBD2 as a possible D gene (6 bases). This CDR3 is 15 amino acids long. Trimming pared 6 bases from V and 5 bases from J, leaving 17 bases between. Germline assignment: CDR1 SSHAT and CDR2 FNYEAQ (reference sequence). The CDR3 nucleotides are TGTGCCAGCAGTCCGCAGAGCGGGCGTAACAATGAGCAGTTCTTC. Protein: CASSPQSGRNNEQFF.

The V call is TRBV6-5, the J call TRBJ1-6; D remains unclear. This CDR3 comprises 14 residues. Trimming cost V 4 bases and J 7 bases, with 11 bases left between them. Germline V gene lookup returns CDR1 MNHEY and CDR2 SVGAGI. The CDR3: CASSFYGQNSPLHF. CDR3 DNA sequence: TGTGCCAGCAGTTTCTATGGTCAAAATTCACCCCTCCACTTT.

This clone was seen only once. CDR3 DNA sequence: TGTGCCAGCAGCTCCCAGGTGAACACTGAAGCTTTCTTT. As protein: CASSSQVNTEAFF. The V call is TRBV7-2, the J call TRBJ1-1; D is uncertain. There are 13 residues in the CDR3. V shed 4 bases and J shed 0 bases, with 6 bases lying between them. Germline values: CDR1 SGHTA, CDR2 FQGNSA.

The V and J genes are TRBV4-1 and TRBJ2-5; TRBD2 agrees at 7 bases. In germline, CDR1 is MGHRA, CDR2 YSYEKL. Trimming removed 1 base from V and 3 bases from J; junction bases left unmatched: 5. CDR3 length: 15 amino acids. This chain's CDR3 is CASSQGGGVKETQYF. CDR3 nucleotide sequence: TGCGCCAGCAGCCAAGGCGGGGGAGTGAAAGAGACCCAGTACTTC.

This sequence joins TRBV28 and TRBJ2-1, with TRBD2 matching 14 bases. Germline CDR1 MDHEN, CDR2 SYDVKM. The CDR3 spans 17 residues. V gave up 2 bases and J gave up 6 bases; unmatched junction bases: 6. The CDR3 spells CASSLPEGLAGANEQFF. CDR3 nucleotides: TGTGCCAGCAGTTTACCCGAGGGACTAGCGGGAGCCAATGAGCAGTTCTTC.